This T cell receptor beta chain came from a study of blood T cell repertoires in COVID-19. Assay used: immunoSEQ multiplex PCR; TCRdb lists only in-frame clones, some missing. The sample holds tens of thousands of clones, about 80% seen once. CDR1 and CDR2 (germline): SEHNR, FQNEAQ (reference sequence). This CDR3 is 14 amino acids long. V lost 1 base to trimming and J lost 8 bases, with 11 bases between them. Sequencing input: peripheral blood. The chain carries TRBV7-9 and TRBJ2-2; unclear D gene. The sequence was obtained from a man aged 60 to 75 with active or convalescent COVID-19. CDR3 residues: CASSLGQNMGELFF. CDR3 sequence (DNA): TGTGCCAGCAGCTTAGGGCAGAATATGGGGGAGCTGTTTTTT.